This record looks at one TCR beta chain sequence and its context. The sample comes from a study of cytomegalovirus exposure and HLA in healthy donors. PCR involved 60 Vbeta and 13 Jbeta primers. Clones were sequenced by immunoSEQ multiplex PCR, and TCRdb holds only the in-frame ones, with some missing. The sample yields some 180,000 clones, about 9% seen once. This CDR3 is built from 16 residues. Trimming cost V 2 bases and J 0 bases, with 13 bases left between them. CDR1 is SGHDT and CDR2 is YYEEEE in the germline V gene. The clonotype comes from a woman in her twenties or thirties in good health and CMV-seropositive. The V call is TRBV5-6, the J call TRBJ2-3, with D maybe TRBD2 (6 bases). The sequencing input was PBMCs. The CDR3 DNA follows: TGTGCCAGCAGCTTCGGAGGGAGCCCCAGCACAGATACGCAGTATTTT. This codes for CASSFGGSPSTDTQYF.